Presented here are 5 T cell receptor beta chains from one specimen sequenced in a study of chemoradiotherapy in HPV16-positive cancers. Produced via immunoSEQ multiplex PCR; TCRdb's table is partial and in-frame only. The repertoire has tens of thousands of clones, 90% of them found once; the top ten carry 3% to 4%. Sequenced here: blood, sampled from a patient who underwent chemoradiotherapy. Receptor source: a human donor with HPV-associated anogenital cancer.

The chain links TRBV10-3 to TRBJ2-5, with TRBD2 identical over 7 bases. The CDR3 runs 15 residues. Germline V gene data show CDR1 as ENHRY and CDR2 as SYGVKD. V was clipped by 9 bases and J by 3 bases; unmatched bases: 13. This chain's CDR3 is CAISPPGGGEETQYF. The CDR3 DNA reads TGTGCCATTTCTCCCCCGGGAGGAGGGGAAGAGACCCAGTACTTC.

The rearrangement uses TRBV15 and TRBJ2-7; TRBD2 matches 9 bases. The CDR3 has 16 amino acids. After removal of 0 bases from V and 2 bases from J, the junction contained 5 bases not matched to a gene. Germline V CDR1 and CDR2: LNHNV, YYDKDF (reference sequence). CDR3 amino acids: CATSRDGASGAYEQYF. DNA of the CDR3: TGTGCCACCAGCAGAGATGGGGCTAGCGGGGCCTACGAGCAGTACTTC.

The chain links TRBV10-3 to TRBJ1-5; 11 bases align to TRBD1. V lost 0 bases to trimming and J lost 7 bases; unmatched junction nucleotides: 5. This CDR3 is 16 amino acids long. CDR1 and CDR2 from the germline V gene are ENHRY and SYGVKD. CDR3 nucleotides: TGTGCCATCAGTGAGTCGGACAGGGGGCAAGGGCAGCCCCAGCATTTT. This codes for CAISESDRGQGQPQHF.

The chain has TRBV6-6 and TRBJ1-6; TRBD1 matches 7 bases. J lost 9 bases, V lost 11 bases, and 4 bases had no gene match. The CDR3 contains 11 residues. Germline V gene data show CDR1 as MNHNY and CDR2 as SVGAGI (reference sequence). The CDR3 reads CAVQGSSPLHF. CDR3 coding DNA: TGTGCCGTACAGGGGAGTTCACCCCTCCACTTT.

The chain combines TRBV6-6 with TRBJ1-2; the D gene is possibly TRBD1 (5 bases). Trimming stripped 0 bases from V and 2 bases from J, with 7 bases between. Germline V gene sequence: CDR1 MNHNY, CDR2 SVGAGI (reference sequence). This CDR3 is 14 amino acids long. CDR3 amino acids: CASSYSEGNYGYTF. The CDR3 DNA follows: TGTGCCAGCAGTTACTCGGAGGGGAACTATGGCTACACCTTC.